A single sample gave rise to the 17 T cell receptor beta chains below, sequenced in a study of cytomegalovirus exposure and HLA in healthy donors. In the PCR, 60 Vbeta and 13 Jbeta primers were used. The data were produced by immunoSEQ multiplex PCR, yet TCRdb's version contains in-frame clones alone and is incomplete. The table shows 75,000 to 90,000 clones, with roughly 78% occurring only once. The source material was PBMCs. Receptors originate from a man between 40 and 49 years old in good health and CMV-seronegative.

This chain joins TRBV18 and TRBJ2-1; 11 nucleotides align to TRBD2. Germline CDR1 reads KGHSH; CDR2 reads LQKENI. Germline trimming cut 3 bases from V and 5 bases from J; bases unmatched to any gene: 0. This CDR3 region has 14 residues. The CDR3 region is CASSPTSGDNEQFF. The CDR3 DNA follows: TGTGCCAGCTCACCGACTAGCGGGGACAATGAGCAGTTCTTC.

CDR3 sequence: CASSKGAGEKLFF. In DNA form, the CDR3 reads TGTGCCAGCAGCAAGGGGGCCGGGGAAAAACTGTTTTTT. V usage is TRBV7-3 and J usage is TRBJ1-4, with 7 bases matching TRBD1. This CDR3 region has 13 residues. After removal of 5 bases from V and 8 bases from J, the junction contained 5 bases not matched to a gene. Germline V lookup: CDR1 SGHTA, CDR2 FQGTGA.

This chain uses TRBV2 with TRBJ2-1, with 9 bases fitting TRBD2. Germline values: CDR1 SNHLY, CDR2 FYNNEI. CDR3 size: 15 residues. Trimming cost V 4 bases and J 7 bases; bases outside gene matches: 8. The CDR3 DNA is TGTGCCAGCAGTGCCGGGACTAGCACGATGAATGAGCAGTTCTTC. Translation: CASSAGTSTMNEQFF.

The chain combines TRBV14 with TRBJ2-1; 7 bases fit TRBD2. CDR3 size: 17 residues. Losses at the gene ends were 4 bases for V and 0 bases for J; bases not matched to a gene: 9. Germline CDR1 and CDR2: SGHDN and FVKESK. The CDR3: CASSPPGREFSYNEQFF. CDR3 coding DNA: TGTGCCAGCAGCCCCCCGGGGCGGGAGTTCTCCTACAATGAGCAGTTCTTC.

The chain's CDR3 is CASSSDRWQETQYF. CDR3 coding DNA: TGTGCCAGCAGCTCGGACAGGTGGCAAGAGACCCAGTACTTC. This chain joins TRBV7-9 and TRBJ2-5, with 7 bases aligning to TRBD1. CDR3 length equals 14 residues. Germline CDR1 is SEHNR and CDR2 is FQNEAQ (reference sequence). With 4 bases clipped from V and 2 bases from J, the junction kept 4 bases outside the gene matches.

The rearrangement uses TRBV11-2 and TRBJ1-1, with D possibly being TRBD1 (5 bases). This CDR3 region has 16 residues. The germline gives CDR1 SGHAT, CDR2 FQNNGV. The ends were cut back, 1 base at V and 11 bases at J, with 23 bases in the middle. The CDR3 loop is CASSLGQQQRLPTAFF. DNA for the CDR3: TGTGCCAGCAGCTTAGGACAGCAACAGAGACTCCCAACGGCTTTCTTT.

V usage is TRBV6-5 and J usage is TRBJ2-1; the D gene is possibly TRBD2 (6 bases). Germline V gives CDR1 MNHEY, CDR2 SVGAGI. The CDR3 has 13 residues. The ends were cut back, 4 bases at V and 5 bases at J, with 9 bases in the middle. CDR3 nucleotides: TGTGCCAGCAGTTTAGCGGTCAACAATGAGCAGTTCTTC. Encoded protein: CASSLAVNNEQFF.

In regard to this clone: Other DNA sequences in the same sample also yield this CDR3. The chain links TRBV7-2 to TRBJ2-1; perhaps TRBD2 as D (5 bases). The V and J ends lost 1 base and 6 bases respectively, with 7 bases between them. Germline CDR1 SGHTA, CDR2 FQGNSA. CDR3 length: 13 residues. The CDR3 sequence: CASSLVAGNEQFF. CDR3 nucleotides: TGTGCCAGCAGCTTAGTCGCGGGCAATGAGCAGTTCTTC. The entire variable domain, with the rest obtained from reference TRBV7-2 and TRBJ2-1, is as follows: GAGVSQSPSNKVTEKGKDVELRCDPISGHTALYWYRQSLGQGLEFLIYFQGNSAPDKSGLPSDRFSAERTGGSVSTLTIQRTQQEDSAVYLCASSLVAGNEQFFGPGTRLTVL.

This clone is a singleton in its sample. This chain uses TRBV5-1 with TRBJ1-5; D is possibly TRBD1 (5 bases). CDR1 SGHRS and CDR2 YFSETQ come from the germline V gene. V lost 1 base and J 1 base, leaving 9 bases between the germline ends. CDR3 length: 15 amino acids. Here the CDR3 reads CASSLYGGSNQPQHF. The CDR3 nucleotides read TGCGCCAGCAGCTTGTACGGGGGAAGCAATCAGCCCCAGCATTTT.

The DNA of the CDR3 is TGTGCCAGCCATCCGGGGGGCCCTTTCCAAGAGACCCAGTACTTC. The encoded protein is CASHPGGPFQETQYF. This chain uses TRBV2 with TRBJ2-5, with D perhaps matching TRBD2 (7 bases). The germline V gene has CDR1 SNHLY and CDR2 FYNNEI. The germline V and J ends were trimmed by 8 bases and 1 base, with 17 bases remaining between them. CDR3 length: 15 residues.

V and J are TRBV25-1 and TRBJ2-5; D is perhaps TRBD2 (5 bases). The CDR3 is made up of 12 amino acids. V lost 6 bases, J lost 5 bases, and 10 bases lay in between. Looked up from germline, CDR1 is MGHDK and CDR2 is SYGVNS. CDR3 sequence: CASRQRGETQYF. The CDR3 DNA reads TGTGCCAGCAGGCAGCGAGGGGAGACCCAGTACTTC.

CDR3 nucleotide sequence: TGTGCCAGCAGTTCACCGGGACAGGGGAACTACGAGCAGTACTTC. This gives the protein CASSSPGQGNYEQYF. The rearrangement links TRBV27 to TRBJ2-7; 10 nucleotides agree with TRBD1. V was clipped by 4 bases and J by 3 bases; unmatched bases: 6. The CDR3 consists of 15 residues. Per the germline V gene, CDR1 is MNHEY and CDR2 is SMNVEV (reference sequence).

With regard to this clone: The same CDR3 arises from other DNA sequences in this sample as well. The chain recombines TRBV5-6 with TRBJ2-7; a possible D gene is TRBD2 (6 bases). The V end was cut by 2 bases, the J end by 2 bases, with 11 bases between. This CDR3 is 14 amino acids long. The V gene's germline CDR1 is SGHDT and CDR2 YYEEEE. CDR3: CASSFPGLAYEQYF. The CDR3 DNA reads as TGTGCCAGCAGCTTCCCGGGACTGGCCTACGAGCAGTACTTC. The variable domain in full, with the rest retrieved from reference TRBV5-6 and TRBJ2-7, is DAGVTQSPTHLIKTRGQQVTLRCSPKSGHDTVSWYQQALGQGPQFIFQYYEEEERQRGNFPDRFSGHQFPNYSSELNVNALLLGDSALYLCASSFPGLAYEQYFGPGTRLTVT.

The V call is TRBV7-9, the J call TRBJ2-3; the D gene is possibly TRBD2 (5 bases). The CDR3 totals 16 residues. The V and J ends lost 5 bases and 0 bases respectively, with 15 bases between them. In germline, CDR1 is SEHNR, CDR2 FQNEAQ (reference sequence). The CDR3, as DNA: TGTGCCAGCAGCCCCGGACTCCCCTTGAGCACAGATACGCAGTATTTT. Protein product: CASSPGLPLSTDTQYF.

The gene calls are TRBV18 and TRBJ2-7; TRBD2 might be the D (6 bases). CDR1 and CDR2 from the germline V gene are KGHSH and LQKENI. The CDR3 spans 13 residues. Between the trimmed V and J ends, which lost 2 bases and 7 bases, there was a span of 12 bases. This chain's CDR3 is CASSPEGAGEQYF. The CDR3 coding sequence is TGTGCCAGCTCACCAGAAGGGGCGGGGGAGCAGTACTTC.

The rearrangement links TRBV30 to TRBJ1-1; D not resolved. The germline V and J ends were trimmed by 0 bases and 1 base, with 6 bases remaining between them. This CDR3 region has 13 residues. Germline CDR1 GTSNPN, CDR2 SVGIG (reference sequence). CDR3 protein: CAWSVLGNTEAFF. CDR3 bases: TGTGCCTGGAGTGTACTAGGGAACACTGAAGCTTTCTTT.

V is TRBV10-3 and J is TRBJ2-3; TRBD1 matches at 8 bases. There are 15 residues in the CDR3. Trimming at V came to 4 bases and at J to 8 bases, leaving 11 bases not matched to a gene. Germline CDR1 ENHRY, CDR2 SYGVKD. The CDR3 nucleotides read TGTGCCATCAGTGGGACAGGGCTGCCCTCCGGTACGCAGTATTTT. Its translation: CAISGTGLPSGTQYF.